This TCR beta chain is from a study of regulatory T cells in long-lasting Graves disease. The sample's time point: newly diagnosed GD, antithyroid drugs for less than 3 months. Making the TCR library involved RNA that had been extracted from PBMCs. Doctors identified Graves' disease using the American Thyroid Association guidelines. With iRepertoire HTBI primers and Arm-PCR of CDR3 regions, TCR beta libraries were built. TCRdb reanalysed the multiplex PCR reads using MiXCR and keeps one entry per CDR3 protein. The sample includes under 300,000 distinct CDR3 sequences, around 19% seen only once; the top ten take 12% to 15%. These records were also assigned to another study, of T cells in Graves' hyperthyroidism and ophthalmopathy.

The TCR comes from a woman aged 25 to 45 with Graves disease. The sequencing used peripheral blood mononuclear cells (PBMCs), collected at new diagnosis, from a patient treated with antithyroid drugs.

This CDR3 reads CASSPLGRGIGETQYF. DNA of the CDR3: TGTGCCAGCAGCCCCTTAGGCAGGGGAATCGGGGAGACCCAGTACTTC. V and J are TRBV5-5 and TRBJ2-5, with D tentatively TRBD1 (6 bases). V lost 4 bases and J 5 bases, leaving 21 bases between the germline ends. The CDR3 has 16 amino acids. CDR1 SGHKS and CDR2 YYEKEE come from the germline V gene (reference sequence).